This passage covers 20 T cell receptor beta chains from one sample sequenced in a study of response to subunit inactivated influenza vaccine. TCRdb fed the RT-PCR reads into MiXCR, producing one record per CDR3 protein. The top ten hold about 9.4% of the sample, which has 800,000 or so distinct CDR3 sequences, less than 25% seen once. The sample here was PBMCs from blood, taken roughly 5 days after vaccination. These receptor sequences come from a man between 50 and 59 years old who received an inactivated influenza vaccine.

This clonotype appeared a few times. J is TRBJ2-1 and V is TRBV4-3; 11 nucleotides match TRBD2. The germline CDR1 and CDR2 sequences are LGHNA and YSLEER. CDR3 length: 18 residues. The V segment lost 1 base and the J segment 6 bases; nucleotides outside the gene matches: 11. CDR3 bases: TGCGCCAGCAGCCAAGGTCCGATGACTAGCGGGACATCCAATGAGCAGTTCTTC. Translated, it gives CASSQGPMTSGTSNEQFF.

CDR3 nucleotides: TGCAGTGCCCCGCCTCAGTTATTCAATCAGCCCCAGCATTTT. Protein sequence: CSAPPQLFNQPQHF. The chain is built from TRBV20-1 and TRBJ1-5, with D unclear. Trimming took off 6 bases at V and 3 bases at J, with 15 bases between the two ends. The CDR3 spans 14 residues. Germline CDR1 and CDR2: DFQATT and SNEGSKA (reference sequence).

This clonotype was detected many times. This chain connects TRBV12-3 or TRBV12-4 to TRBJ2-1; no definite D call. The CDR3 has 12 amino acids. V was trimmed by 2 bases and J by 7 bases, leaving 6 bases between them. The CDR3 here is CASSLTSNEQFF. In DNA, the CDR3 is TGTGCCAGCAGTTTAACCAGTAATGAGCAGTTCTTC.

This clonotype was observed many times. This chain connects TRBV6-5 to TRBJ2-1; 9 bases align to TRBD1. The germline CDR1 and CDR2 sequences are MNHEY and SVGAGI. With 0 bases clipped from V and 8 bases from J, the junction kept 2 bases outside the gene matches. The CDR3 runs to 14 residues. The CDR3 DNA reads TGTGCCAGCAGTTACTCCGGGACAGGGTATGAGCAGTTCTTC. Translating gives CASSYSGTGYEQFF.

This clonotype was detected only a few times. CDR3 loop: CASHESSGSPDTQYF. For the CDR3, the DNA is TGTGCCAGCCACGAATCTAGCGGGAGTCCAGATACGCAGTATTTT. The V and J genes are TRBV12-3 or TRBV12-4 and TRBJ2-3, with 10 positions matching TRBD2. This CDR3 is 15 amino acids long. V shed 8 bases, J shed 4 bases, and the junction held 9 bases outside the gene matches.

The chain recombines TRBV4-3 with TRBJ2-1, with 9 bases fitting TRBD2. The CDR3 spans 17 residues. V dropped 0 bases and J dropped 7; count of bases not matched to a gene: 10. Per the germline V gene, CDR1 is LGHNA and CDR2 is YSLEER. CDR3 sequence: CASSQERQAGGLNEQFF. In DNA, the CDR3 is TGCGCCAGCAGCCAAGAGCGTCAAGCGGGAGGTCTTAATGAGCAGTTCTTC.

This rearrangement joins TRBV15 to TRBJ1-2; no clear D gene. V was shortened by 0 bases and J by 2 bases, with 4 bases between the two germline ends. CDR1 and CDR2 (germline): LNHNV, YYDKDF (reference sequence). CDR3 length: 13 residues. CDR3 region: CATSRDQNYGYTF. The CDR3 bases are TGTGCCACCAGCAGAGATCAGAACTATGGCTACACCTTC.

This sequence joins TRBV6-1 and TRBJ2-7, with 7 positions matching TRBD2. This CDR3 comprises 13 residues. The germline gives CDR1 MNHNS, CDR2 SASEGT. The ends lost 4 bases at V and 4 bases at J; junction bases unmatched: 4. Here the CDR3 reads CASSAGLTYEQYF. DNA of the CDR3: TGTGCCAGCAGTGCGGGACTAACTTACGAGCAGTACTTC.

J is TRBJ1-2 and V is TRBV11-2; D remains unclear. The CDR3 consists of 14 residues. The V and J ends lost 4 bases and 4 bases respectively, with 13 bases between them. Germline V CDR1 and CDR2: SGHAT, FQNNGV. As DNA, the CDR3 is TGTGCCAGCAGCTCGATGGACGGAACCTATGGCTACACCTTC. Its protein product is CASSSMDGTYGYTF.

This clonotype came up a few times. The rearrangement links TRBV5-6 to TRBJ2-7, with D hard to call. The V end was cut by 4 bases, the J end by 4 bases, with 9 bases between. Germline CDR1 and CDR2: SGHDT and YYEEEE. CDR3 size: 12 residues. CDR3 sequence: CASSRVPYEQYF. The CDR3 DNA is TGTGCCAGCAGCCGGGTACCTTACGAGCAGTACTTC.

This clonotype has only one observation. In DNA, the CDR3 is TGTGCCAGCTCACCAGGACTCTTCAGGGATACGCAGTATTTT. Its translation: CASSPGLFRDTQYF. The rearrangement uses TRBV18 and TRBJ2-3; D is possibly TRBD2 (5 bases). Germline V gene sequence: CDR1 KGHSH, CDR2 LQKENI. The CDR3 sequence is 14 residues long. The V gene lost 2 bases and the J gene lost 6 bases, with 12 bases spanning the gap.

The V and J genes are TRBV7-9 and TRBJ1-4; D unresolved. The V gene lost 6 bases and the J gene lost 3 bases, with 8 bases spanning the gap. The CDR3 runs to 13 residues. The germline V gene has CDR1 SEHNR and CDR2 FQNEAQ (reference sequence). CDR3 sequence (DNA): TGTGCCAGCAGAGGTCGGGCTAATGAAAAACTGTTTTTT. Protein sequence: CASRGRANEKLFF.

V is TRBV4-1 and J is TRBJ1-1; D unclear. Trimming shortened V by 2 bases and J by 1 base, and 14 bases separated the two germline ends. The CDR3 is made up of 16 amino acids. CDR1 MGHRA and CDR2 YSYEKL come from the germline V gene. The CDR3 here is CASSQPTRGKNTEAFF. The DNA for the CDR3 is TGCGCCAGCAGCCAACCCACCCGGGGAAAGAACACTGAAGCTTTCTTT.

This clonotype occurred a few times. This chain connects TRBV27 to TRBJ2-7; D is unresolved. V was clipped by 2 bases and J by 0 bases, with 11 bases between them. CDR3 length: 15 amino acids. Germline V gives CDR1 MNHEY, CDR2 SMNVEV (reference sequence). Here the CDR3 reads CASSLTLLSSYEQYF. In DNA form, the CDR3 reads TGTGCCAGCAGTTTAACCCTTTTATCCTCCTACGAGCAGTACTTC.

There are a few counts of this clonotype. V and J are TRBV7-9 and TRBJ1-4; TRBD1 is a possible D gene (6 bases). This CDR3 has 13 amino acids. The V and J ends lost 5 bases and 8 bases respectively, with 12 bases between them. CDR1 and CDR2 from the germline V gene are SEHNR and FQNEAQ (reference sequence). CDR3 region: CASSDGQKEKLFF. CDR3 nucleotides: TGTGCCAGCAGCGACGGACAGAAGGAAAAACTGTTTTTT. Full variable domain (missing parts from reference TRBV7-9 and TRBJ1-4): DTGVSQNPRHKITKRGQNVTFRCDPISEHNRLYWYRQTLGQGPEFLTYFQNEAQLEKSRLLSDRFSAERPKGSFSTLEIQRTEQGDSAMYLCASSDGQKEKLFFGSGTQLSVL.

The chain has TRBV6-2 or TRBV6-3 and TRBJ2-7; TRBD1 aligns across 7 bases. This CDR3 region has 15 residues. Germline loops: CDR1 MNHEY, CDR2 SVGEGT. With V trimmed by 4 bases and J by 2 bases, 8 bases remained unmatched. In DNA, the CDR3 is TGTGCCAGCAGTTCCCTCCGGGACAGCACCTACGAGCAGTACTTC. Translating it yields CASSSLRDSTYEQYF.

This clonotype was seen at least ten times. The V call is TRBV7-9, the J call TRBJ1-1; D possibly corresponds to TRBD1 (6 bases). Germline lookup yields CDR1 SEHNR and CDR2 FQNEAQ (reference sequence). The CDR3 has 12 amino acids. V was trimmed by 5 bases and J by 8 bases, leaving 12 bases between them. The CDR3 coding sequence is TGTGCCAGCAGCGCCGGACAGACCGAAGCTTTCTTT. Protein: CASSAGQTEAFF.

V gene TRBV12-3 or TRBV12-4 combines with J gene TRBJ2-7; 8 nucleotides line up with TRBD2. CDR3 length equals 15 residues. Trimming removed 1 base from V and 6 bases from J; junction bases left unmatched: 8. CDR3 DNA: TGTGCCAGCAGTTTAGTAATCGGGACTAGTATCGAGCAGTACTTC. It yields the protein CASSLVIGTSIEQYF.

This clonotype has a handful of counts. This chain links TRBV10-3 with TRBJ2-1; 7 positions match TRBD1. Germline V gene lookup returns CDR1 ENHRY and CDR2 SYGVKD. Trimming at V came to 4 bases and at J to 7 bases, leaving 19 bases not matched to a gene. The CDR3 extends over 18 amino acids. CDR3: CAISGNSGTDLSLNEQFF. Here the CDR3 DNA reads TGTGCCATCAGTGGCAACTCCGGGACAGACCTCTCACTTAATGAGCAGTTCTTC.

This clonotype was seen only a few times. This sequence joins TRBV7-2 and TRBJ2-7; D is possibly TRBD1 (5 bases). CDR3 length: 13 residues. V was pared by 3 bases and J by 5 bases, with 11 bases between. Per germline, CDR1 SGHTA and CDR2 FQGNSA. CDR3 DNA sequence: TGTGCCAGCAGCTTCACTCCCAGGGACGAGCAGTACTTC. Its translation: CASSFTPRDEQYF. Filled out from reference TRBV7-2 and TRBJ2-7, the complete variable domain reads GAGVSQSPSNKVTEKGKDVELRCDPISGHTALYWYRQSLGQGLEFLIYFQGNSAPDKSGLPSDRFSAERTGGSVSTLTIQRTQQEDSAVYLCASSFTPRDEQYFGPGTRLTVT.